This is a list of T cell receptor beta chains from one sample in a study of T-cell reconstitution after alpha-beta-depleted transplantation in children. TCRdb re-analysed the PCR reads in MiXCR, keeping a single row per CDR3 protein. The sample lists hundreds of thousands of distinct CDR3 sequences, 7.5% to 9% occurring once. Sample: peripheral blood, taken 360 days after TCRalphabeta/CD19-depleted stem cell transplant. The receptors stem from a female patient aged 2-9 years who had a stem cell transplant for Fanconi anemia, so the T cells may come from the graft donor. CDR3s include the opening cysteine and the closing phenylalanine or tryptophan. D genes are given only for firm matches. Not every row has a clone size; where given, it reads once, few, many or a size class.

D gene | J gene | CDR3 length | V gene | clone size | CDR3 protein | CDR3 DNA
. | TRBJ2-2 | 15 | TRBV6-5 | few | CASSYAGRQAGELFF | TGTGCCAGCAGTTACGCCGGACGCCAGGCCGGGGAGCTGTTTTTT
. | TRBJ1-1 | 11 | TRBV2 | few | CATSGDTEAFF | TGTGCCACCTCGGGGGACACTGAAGCTTTCTTT
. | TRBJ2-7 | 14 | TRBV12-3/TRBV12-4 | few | CASSLYGGPNEQYF | TGTGCCAGCAGTTTATACGGGGGGCCTAACGAGCAGTACTTC
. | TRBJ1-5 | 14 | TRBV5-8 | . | CASSLKGDIWPQHF | TGTGCCAGCAGCTTGAAAGGGGATATTTGGCCCCAGCATTTT
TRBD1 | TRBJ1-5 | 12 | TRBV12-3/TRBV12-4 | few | CASRSDRGVQHF | TGTGCCAGCAGATCAGACAGGGGCGTCCAGCATTTT
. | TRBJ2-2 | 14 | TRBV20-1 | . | CSARGAGRTGELFF | TGCAGTGCTAGGGGGGCGGGCCGTACCGGGGAGCTGTTTTTT
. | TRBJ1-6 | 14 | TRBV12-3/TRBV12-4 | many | CASSLTGYNSPLHF | TGTGCCAGCAGTCTCACAGGCTATAATTCACCCCTCCACTTT
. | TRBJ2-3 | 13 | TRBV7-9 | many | CASSGTPTDTQYF | TGTGCCAGCAGCGGGACCCCCACAGATACGCAGTATTTT
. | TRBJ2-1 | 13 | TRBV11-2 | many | CASSPLPTNEQFF | TGTGCCAGCAGCCCCCTCCCCACAAATGAGCAGTTCTTC
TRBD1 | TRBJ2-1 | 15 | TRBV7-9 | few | CASSLVGDRDNEQFF | TGTGCCAGCAGCTTAGTGGGGGACAGGGACAATGAGCAGTTCTTC
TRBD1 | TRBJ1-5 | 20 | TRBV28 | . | CASSPTSRTGGVNSNQPQHF | TGTGCCAGCAGTCCAACCTCTAGGACAGGGGGCGTCAATAGCAATCAGCCCCAGCATTTT
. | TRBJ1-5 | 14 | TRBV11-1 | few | CALGAIYSNQPQHF | TGTGCCTTGGGGGCGATCTATAGCAATCAGCCCCAGCATTTT
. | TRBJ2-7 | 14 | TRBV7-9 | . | CASSPPAESYEQYF | TGTGCCAGCAGCCCCCCGGCGGAATCCTACGAGCAGTACTTC
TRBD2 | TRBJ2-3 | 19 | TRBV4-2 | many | CASSQEVWTSAITTDTQYF | TGTGCCAGCAGCCAAGAAGTCTGGACTAGCGCTATCACCACAGATACGCAGTATTTT
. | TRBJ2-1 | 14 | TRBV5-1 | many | CASSTVVGGNEQFF | TGCGCCAGCAGCACCGTGGTCGGGGGCAATGAGCAGTTCTTC
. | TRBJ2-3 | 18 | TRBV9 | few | CASSVAAGPRGVTDTQYF | TGTGCCAGCAGCGTAGCGGCGGGTCCCAGGGGGGTCACAGATACGCAGTATTTT
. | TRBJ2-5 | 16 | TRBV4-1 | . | CASSRSGVVGQETQYF | TGCGCCAGCAGCCGTTCAGGGGTGGTGGGCCAAGAGACCCAGTACTTC
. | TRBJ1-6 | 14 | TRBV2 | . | CASSTREGNSPLHF | TGTGCCAGCAGTACCAGGGAGGGAAATTCACCCCTCCACTTT
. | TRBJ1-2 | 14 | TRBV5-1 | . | CASSLAMTDGGYTF | TGCGCCAGCAGCTTGGCAATGACAGACGGTGGCTACACCTTC
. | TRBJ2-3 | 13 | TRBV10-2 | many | CASSRPRTDTQYF | TGCGCCAGCAGTCGACCCCGCACAGATACGCAGTATTTT
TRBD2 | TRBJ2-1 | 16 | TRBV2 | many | CASSPPGLADYNEQFF | TGTGCCAGCAGTCCACCGGGACTAGCGGACTACAATGAGCAGTTCTTC
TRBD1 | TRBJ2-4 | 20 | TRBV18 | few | CASSAGPGQAPPLAKNIQYF | TGTGCCAGCTCAGCCGGACCGGGACAGGCCCCTCCTTTAGCCAAAAACATTCAGTACTTC
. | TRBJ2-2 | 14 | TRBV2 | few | CATTETRNTGELFF | TGTGCCACCACCGAGACAAGGAACACCGGGGAGCTGTTTTTT
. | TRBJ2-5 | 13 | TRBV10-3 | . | CAIGRNESETQYF | TGTGCCATCGGGCGTAATGAATCAGAGACCCAGTACTTC
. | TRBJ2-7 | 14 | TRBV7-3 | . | CASSLRGRRDQQYF | TGTGCCAGCAGCTTAAGGGGCAGACGGGACCAGCAGTACTTC
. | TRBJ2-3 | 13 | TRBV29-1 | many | CSVDRSKADTQYF | TGCAGCGTTGACAGATCCAAGGCAGATACGCAGTATTTT
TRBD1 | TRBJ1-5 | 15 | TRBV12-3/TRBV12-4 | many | CASTPGGWGNQPQHF | TGTGCCAGCACCCCAGGGGGATGGGGGAATCAGCCCCAGCATTTT
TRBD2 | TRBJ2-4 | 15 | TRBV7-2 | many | CASRQTGLAGNIQYF | TGTGCCAGCAGACAGACGGGACTAGCGGGAAACATTCAGTACTTC
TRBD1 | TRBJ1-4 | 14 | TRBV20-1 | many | CSAPRRQGEGKLFF | TGCAGTGCTCCCAGACGGCAGGGGGAGGGAAAACTGTTTTTT
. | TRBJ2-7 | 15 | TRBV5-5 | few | CASSFYLGGTYEQYF | TGTGCCAGCAGCTTTTATTTAGGGGGGACCTACGAGCAGTACTTC
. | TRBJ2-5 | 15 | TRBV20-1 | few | CSAPPIRLGGETQYF | TGCAGTGCCCCCCCCATCCGACTAGGTGGAGAGACCCAGTACTTC
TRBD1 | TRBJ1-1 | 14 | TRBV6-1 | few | CASSPGGAQRRAFF | TGTGCCAGCAGTCCAGGGGGCGCCCAGCGGAGGGCTTTCTTT
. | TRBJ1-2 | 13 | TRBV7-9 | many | CASSPILSRGYTF | TGTGCCAGCAGCCCAATCCTCTCCCGGGGCTACACCTTC
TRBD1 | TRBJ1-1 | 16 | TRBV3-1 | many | CASSQVTGGDGTEAFF | TGTGCCAGCAGCCAAGTAACAGGGGGCGATGGCACTGAAGCTTTCTTT
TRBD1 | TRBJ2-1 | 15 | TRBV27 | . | CASSSHWTGNNEQFF | TGTGCCAGCAGTTCCCACTGGACAGGGAATAATGAGCAGTTCTTC
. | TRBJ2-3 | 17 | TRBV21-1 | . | CASSKVSGQKVTDTQYF | TGTGCCAGCAGCAAAGTTTCCGGACAAAAGGTCACAGATACGCAGTATTTT
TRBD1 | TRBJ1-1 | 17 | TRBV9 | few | CASSVTPGQNLNTEAFF | TGTGCCAGCAGCGTAACTCCGGGACAGAACCTGAACACTGAAGCTTTCTTT
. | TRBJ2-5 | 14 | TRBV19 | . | CASSIRQEVETQYF | TGTGCCAGTAGTATAAGGCAGGAGGTAGAGACCCAGTACTTC
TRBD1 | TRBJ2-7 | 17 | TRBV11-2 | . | CASSLGGTGGAHYEQYF | TGTGCCAGCAGCTTAGGGGGGACAGGGGGTGCCCACTACGAGCAGTACTTC
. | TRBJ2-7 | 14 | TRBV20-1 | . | CSATLPGASYEQYF | TGCAGTGCTACACTACCTGGGGCCTCCTACGAGCAGTACTTC
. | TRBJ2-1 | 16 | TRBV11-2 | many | CASSRHTGLSYNEQFF | TGTGCCAGCAGTCGCCATACAGGGCTTTCCTACAATGAGCAGTTCTTC
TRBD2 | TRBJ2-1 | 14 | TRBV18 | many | CASSQLADYNEQFF | TGTGCCAGCTCACAACTAGCGGACTACAATGAGCAGTTCTTC
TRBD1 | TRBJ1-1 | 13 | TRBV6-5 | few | CASRRQGWTEAFF | TGTGCCAGCAGGCGACAGGGTTGGACTGAAGCTTTCTTT
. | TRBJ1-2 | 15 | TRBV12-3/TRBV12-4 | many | CASSLAGLRKNGYTF | TGTGCCAGCAGTTTGGCAGGGTTGAGGAAAAATGGCTACACCTTC
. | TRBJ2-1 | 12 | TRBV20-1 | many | CSASSGHNEQFF | TGCAGTGCTAGTTCGGGTCACAATGAGCAGTTCTTC
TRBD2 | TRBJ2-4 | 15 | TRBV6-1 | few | CASGASGSAKNIQYF | TGTGCCAGCGGCGCTAGCGGTTCAGCCAAAAACATTCAGTACTTC
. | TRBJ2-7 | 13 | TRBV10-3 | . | CAISESAVREQYF | TGTGCCATCAGTGAGTCGGCGGTGCGCGAGCAGTACTTC
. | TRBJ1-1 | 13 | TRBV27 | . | CASSLLPHTEAFF | TGTGCCAGCAGTCTCCTCCCCCACACTGAAGCTTTCTTT
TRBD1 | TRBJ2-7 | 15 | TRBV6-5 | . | CASSYPGTGVGEQYF | TGTGCCAGCAGTTACCCCGGGACAGGGGTAGGCGAGCAGTACTTC
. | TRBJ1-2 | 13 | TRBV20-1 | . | CSALRGANYGYTF | TGCAGTGCCCTCCGTGGGGCTAACTATGGCTACACCTTC
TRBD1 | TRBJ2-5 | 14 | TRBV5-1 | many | CASSLGTAQETQYF | TGCGCCAGCAGCCTAGGGACAGCTCAAGAGACCCAGTACTTC